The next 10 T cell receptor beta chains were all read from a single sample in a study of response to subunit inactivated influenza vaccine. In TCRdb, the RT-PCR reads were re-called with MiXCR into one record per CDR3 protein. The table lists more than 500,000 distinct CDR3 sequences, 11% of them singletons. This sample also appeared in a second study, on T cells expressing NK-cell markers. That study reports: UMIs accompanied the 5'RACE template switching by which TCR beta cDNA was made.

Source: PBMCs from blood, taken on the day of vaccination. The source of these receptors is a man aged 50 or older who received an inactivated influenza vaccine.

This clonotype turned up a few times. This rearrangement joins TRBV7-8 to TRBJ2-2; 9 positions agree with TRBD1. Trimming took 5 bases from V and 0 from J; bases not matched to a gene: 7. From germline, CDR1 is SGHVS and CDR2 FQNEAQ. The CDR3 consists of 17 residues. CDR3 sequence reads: CASSIGQGTPNTGELFF. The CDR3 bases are TGTGCCAGCAGCATTGGACAGGGGACCCCGAACACCGGGGAGCTGTTTTTT.

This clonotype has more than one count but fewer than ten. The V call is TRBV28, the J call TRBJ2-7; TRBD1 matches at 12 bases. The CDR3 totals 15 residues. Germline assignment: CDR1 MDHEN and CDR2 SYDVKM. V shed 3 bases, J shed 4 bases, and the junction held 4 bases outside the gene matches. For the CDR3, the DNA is TGTGCCAGCAGTTTTTTGGGACAGGGGGCTTACGAGCAGTACTTC. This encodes CASSFLGQGAYEQYF.

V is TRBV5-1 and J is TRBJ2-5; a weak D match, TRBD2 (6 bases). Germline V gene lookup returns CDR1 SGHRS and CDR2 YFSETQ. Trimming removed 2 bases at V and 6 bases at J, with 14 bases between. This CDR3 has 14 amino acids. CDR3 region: CASSFDPGAKTQYF. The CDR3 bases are TGCGCCAGCAGCTTCGATCCGGGAGCAAAGACCCAGTACTTC.

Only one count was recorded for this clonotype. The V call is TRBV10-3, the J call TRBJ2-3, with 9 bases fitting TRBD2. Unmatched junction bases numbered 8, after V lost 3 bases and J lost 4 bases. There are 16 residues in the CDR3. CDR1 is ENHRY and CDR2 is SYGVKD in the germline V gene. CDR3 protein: CAISEIAGVSADTQYF. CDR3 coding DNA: TGTGCCATCAGTGAAATAGCGGGAGTAAGCGCAGATACGCAGTATTTT.

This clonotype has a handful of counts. The CDR3 sequence: CASSRGQGWNEQFF. In DNA form, the CDR3 reads TGCGCCAGCAGCCGAGGACAGGGGTGGAATGAGCAGTTCTTC. The genes are TRBV4-3 and TRBJ2-1; 9 positions match TRBD1. The CDR3 runs 14 residues. Per germline, CDR1 LGHNA and CDR2 YSLEER. V lost 4 bases, J lost 7 bases, and 5 bases stayed unmatched.

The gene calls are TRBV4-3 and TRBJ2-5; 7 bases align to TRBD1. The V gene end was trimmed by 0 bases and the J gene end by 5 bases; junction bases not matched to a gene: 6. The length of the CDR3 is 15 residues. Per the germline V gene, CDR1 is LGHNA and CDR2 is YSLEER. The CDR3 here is CASSQDRGQVETQYF. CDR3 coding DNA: TGCGCCAGCAGCCAAGATAGAGGACAGGTGGAGACCCAGTACTTC.

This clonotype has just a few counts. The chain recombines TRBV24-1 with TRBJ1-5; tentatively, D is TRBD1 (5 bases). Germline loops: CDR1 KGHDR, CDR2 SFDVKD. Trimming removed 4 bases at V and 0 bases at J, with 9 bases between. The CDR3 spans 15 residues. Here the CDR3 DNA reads TGTGCCACCAGTGAGGGGCAGACTAGCAATCAGCCCCAGCATTTT. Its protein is CATSEGQTSNQPQHF.

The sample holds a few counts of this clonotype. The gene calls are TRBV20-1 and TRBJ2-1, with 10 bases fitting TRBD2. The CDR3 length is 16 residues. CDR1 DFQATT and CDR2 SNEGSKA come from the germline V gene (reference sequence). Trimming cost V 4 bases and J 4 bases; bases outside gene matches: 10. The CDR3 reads CSAILLTSGDYNEQFF. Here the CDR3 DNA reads TGCAGTGCTATCCTCCTAACTAGCGGGGATTACAATGAGCAGTTCTTC.

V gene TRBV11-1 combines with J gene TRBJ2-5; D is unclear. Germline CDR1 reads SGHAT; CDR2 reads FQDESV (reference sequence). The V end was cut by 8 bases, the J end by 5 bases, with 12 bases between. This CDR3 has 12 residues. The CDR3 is CASEAVSETQYF. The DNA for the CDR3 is TGTGCCAGCGAGGCCGTTTCTGAGACCCAGTACTTC.

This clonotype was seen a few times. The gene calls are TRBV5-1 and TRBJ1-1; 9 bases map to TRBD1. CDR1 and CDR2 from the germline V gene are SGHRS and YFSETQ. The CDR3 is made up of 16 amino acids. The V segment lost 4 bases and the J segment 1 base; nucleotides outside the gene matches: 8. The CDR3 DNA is TGCGCCAGCAGCGTACGGACAGGGGCAGGGAACACTGAAGCTTTCTTT. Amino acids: CASSVRTGAGNTEAFF.